Below are 12 T cell receptor beta chains sequenced from a single sample in a study of blood T cell repertoires in COVID-19. TCRdb's copy holds only in-frame clones and misses some; the assay was immunoSEQ multiplex PCR. The data show about 250,000 clones, about 90% seen once. Sequences were obtained from peripheral blood. These TCRs come from a man of 80 years or more with acute or convalescent COVID-19.

This chain links TRBV6-2 or TRBV6-3 with TRBJ2-6; 7 positions agree with TRBD2. Germline lookup yields CDR1 MNHEY and CDR2 SVGEGT. J was trimmed by 5 bases and V by 2 bases; bases with no gene match: 12. CDR3 length: 18 residues. The DNA of the CDR3 is TGTGCCAGCAGTTACGCCCGGGAGGCTCCACCAAGGGCCAACGTCCTGACTTTC. This translates into CASSYAREAPPRANVLTF.

The V call is TRBV12-3 or TRBV12-4, the J call TRBJ1-5; D is undetermined. Trimming stripped 2 bases from V and 5 bases from J, with 7 bases between. This CDR3 is 13 amino acids long. This CDR3 is CASSLNGDQPQHF. The CDR3, as DNA: TGTGCCAGCAGTTTAAATGGAGATCAGCCCCAGCATTTT.

The gene calls are TRBV18 and TRBJ1-2, with D hard to call. Per the germline V gene, CDR1 is KGHSH and CDR2 is LQKENI. Trimming shortened V by 6 bases and J by 2 bases, and 13 bases separated the two germline ends. This CDR3 contains 14 residues. The CDR3 DNA sequence: TGTGCCAGCTCCCTTCAGACTGACAACTATGGCTACACCTTC. This gives the protein CASSLQTDNYGYTF.

The CDR3 coding sequence is TGTGCCAGCAGCTTAACAGGGGGATTCTACGAGCAGTACTTC. It codes for CASSLTGGFYEQYF. The chain is built from TRBV7-3 and TRBJ2-7, with TRBD1 as a possible D gene (6 bases). Germline V gene data show CDR1 as SGHTA and CDR2 as FQGTGA. The CDR3 sequence is 14 residues long. Trimming stripped 0 bases from V and 3 bases from J, with 9 bases between.

This clone was recorded only once. V gene TRBV7-8 combines with J gene TRBJ2-3; 7 bases line up with TRBD2. Germline V gene lookup returns CDR1 SGHVS and CDR2 FQNEAQ. The CDR3 spans 15 residues. With 4 bases clipped from V and 4 bases from J, the junction kept 8 bases outside the gene matches. In nucleotides, the CDR3 is TGTGCCAGCAGCTGGGAGGGTTGGGCAGCAGATACGCAGTATTTT. Its protein is CASSWEGWAADTQYF.

The chain has TRBV21-1 and TRBJ2-5; TRBD1, the table's D call, lacks a check against the DNA. TRBV21-1 has pseudogene status. The CDR3 length is 18 residues. The CDR3 here is CASSTRIPGQTLRETQYF. In DNA form, the CDR3 reads TGTGCCAGCAGCACCCGTATACCGGGACAGACCTTGAGGGAGACCCAGTACTTC.

The V and J genes are TRBV3-1 (or the pseudogene TRBV3-2) and TRBJ2-2; 9 nucleotides line up with TRBD1. Germline trimming cut 4 bases from V and 3 bases from J; bases unmatched to any gene: 6. The CDR3 contains 16 residues. CDR1 is LGHDT, CDR2 YNNKEL, per germline (reference sequence). The CDR3 DNA reads TGTGCCAGCAGCCTGGGGACAGGGTCGTACACCGGGGAGCTGTTTTTT. Residues: CASSLGTGSYTGELFF.

This chain connects TRBV7-2 to TRBJ2-1; D may be TRBD2 (6 bases). Between the trimmed V and J ends, which lost 0 bases and 2 bases, there was a span of 17 bases. The CDR3 loop spans 18 amino acids. Germline loops: CDR1 SGHTA, CDR2 FQGNSA. The CDR3 region has the DNA TGTGCCAGCAGCTTAGCGAGCGCGGGAACAACTACCTACAATGAGCAGTTCTTC. This translates into CASSLASAGTTTYNEQFF.

In DNA, the CDR3 is TGTGCCACCAGTGACTCGGGTCGGGGGGCTAGGTACAATGAGCAGTTCTTC. Translating it yields CATSDSGRGARYNEQFF. The chain combines TRBV24-1 with TRBJ2-1; possible D gene TRBD2, 7 bases. The germline gives CDR1 KGHDR, CDR2 SFDVKD. Trimming took 4 bases from V and 4 from J, leaving 19 bases between them. The CDR3 runs 17 residues.

The chain couples TRBV28 to TRBJ2-3; 14 nucleotides line up with TRBD2. CDR3 length equals 16 residues. After removal of 4 bases from V and 6 bases from J, the junction contained 6 bases not matched to a gene. The germline CDR1 and CDR2 sequences are MDHEN and SYDVKM. The chain's CDR3 is CASSYRGLAGVDTQYF. In nucleotides, the CDR3 is TGTGCCAGCAGTTATAGGGGACTAGCGGGAGTGGATACGCAGTATTTT. The variable domain in full, with the rest retrieved from reference TRBV28 and TRBJ2-3, is DVKVTQSSRYLVKRTGEKVFLECVQDMDHENMFWYRQDPGLGLRLIYFSYDVKMKEKGDIPEGYSVSREKKERFSLILESASTNQTSMYLCASSYRGLAGVDTQYFGPGTRLTVL.

V usage is TRBV5-1 and J usage is TRBJ1-1; a weak D match, TRBD1 (5 bases). The V and J ends lost 0 bases and 1 base respectively, with 10 bases between them. The germline V gene encodes CDR1 SGHRS and CDR2 YFSETQ. The CDR3 has 15 residues. The CDR3 sequence: CASSLVSGANTEAFF. The CDR3 region has the DNA TGCGCCAGCAGCTTGGTTTCTGGGGCGAACACTGAAGCTTTCTTT.

V is TRBV21-1 and J is TRBJ2-7; the table's TRBD1 call for D was not verified on the DNA. TRBV21-1 is tagged as a pseudogene. The CDR3 loop spans 15 amino acids. CDR3 sequence reads: CASSMDRGSSYEQYF. CDR3 bases: TGTGCCAGCAGCATGGACAGGGGGAGCTCCTACGAGCAGTACTTC.